A single sample gave rise to the 15 T cell receptor beta chains below, sequenced in a study of CD8 T cells in ankylosing spondylitis. TCRdb called the 5' RACE reads again in MiXCR, with one record for every CDR3 protein. Of 200,000 to 250,000 distinct CDR3 sequences in the sample, about 10% are singletons; the top ten hold 21%. Sequencing was carried out using blood, either unsorted or a sorted T cell fraction (not recorded which). Every receptor here comes from a male donor with ankylosing spondylitis or in good health (not recorded which).

This clonotype came up many times. The chain's CDR3 is CATVVREHTEAFF. The DNA for the CDR3 is TGTGCCACCGTTGTCAGGGAGCACACTGAAGCTTTCTTT. The rearrangement uses TRBV24-1 and TRBJ1-1; D is possibly TRBD1 (5 bases). Germline CDR1 and CDR2: KGHDR and SFDVKD. The CDR3 loop spans 13 amino acids. Trimming took off 9 bases at V and 3 bases at J, with 13 bases between the two ends.

This clonotype was seen at least ten times. This chain connects TRBV3-1 to TRBJ2-2; perhaps TRBD2 as D (6 bases). Trimming left V 4 bases short and J 0 bases short, with 9 bases between. Germline V gene sequence: CDR1 LGHDT, CDR2 YNNKEL (reference sequence). The CDR3 sequence is 15 residues long. This chain's CDR3 is CASSPRGTNTGELFF. In nucleotides, the CDR3 is TGTGCCAGCAGCCCCCGGGGGACGAACACCGGGGAGCTGTTTTTT.

This clonotype occurred a few times. The V gene is TRBV20-1, the J gene TRBJ1-1; D unclear. The germline V and J ends were trimmed by 5 bases and 1 base, with 8 bases remaining between them. Germline loops: CDR1 DFQATT, CDR2 SNEGSKA (reference sequence). The CDR3 sequence is 12 residues long. CDR3 loop: CSAASGNTEAFF. In nucleotides, the CDR3 is TGCAGTGCTGCGTCAGGGAACACTGAAGCTTTCTTT.

This clonotype was detected ten times or more. The rearrangement joins TRBV7-2 to TRBJ2-4; possibly TRBD1 or TRBD2 for D (6 bases each). V lost 6 bases, J lost 0 bases, and 15 bases lay in between. Germline CDR1 reads SGHTA; CDR2 reads FQGNSA. This CDR3 comprises 16 residues. CDR3 in DNA: TGTGCCAGCAGATCAATCGGGGGCCTAGCCAAAAACATTCAGTACTTC. Protein sequence: CASRSIGGLAKNIQYF.

This clonotype was observed a handful of times. This rearrangement joins TRBV7-3 to TRBJ2-7, with no clear D. Trimming stripped 1 base from V and 3 bases from J, with 19 bases between. CDR3 length: 17 residues. CDR1 and CDR2 (germline): SGHTA, FQGTGA. CDR3 nucleotide sequence: TGTGCCAGCAGCTTAAGCGGCCCCCTGGGCACTAACTACGAGCAGTACTTC. This sequence encodes CASSLSGPLGTNYEQYF.

With regard to this clonotype: This may stem from a read error, because a much larger clone lies one nucleotide away. The rearrangement links TRBV20-1 to TRBJ2-1; 9 bases are a match to TRBD2. The germline CDR1 and CDR2 sequences are DFQATT and SNEGSKA (reference sequence). The CDR3 is 14 residues long. With 3 bases clipped from V and 9 bases from J, the junction kept 9 bases outside the gene matches. The CDR3 is CSARSVSGGVEQFF. CDR3 in DNA: TGCAGTGCTAGGAGTGTTAGCGGGGGCGTTGAGCAGTTCTTC.

This clonotype was found many times. The chain uses TRBV11-2 and TRBJ1-5; 7 bases align to TRBD1. V lost 4 bases and J lost 4; bases outside the gene matches: 7. Germline assignment: CDR1 SGHAT and CDR2 FQNNGV. The CDR3 is 15 residues long. CDR3 coding DNA: TGTGCCAGCAGCTCCGGGACAGACCGTAATCAGCCCCAGCATTTT. Translating gives CASSSGTDRNQPQHF.

This clonotype has ten or more counts. The chain carries TRBV28 and TRBJ1-3; D might be TRBD1 (5 bases). Trimming took 6 bases from V and 0 from J, leaving 12 bases between them. The CDR3 is 15 residues long. The germline gives CDR1 MDHEN, CDR2 SYDVKM. The CDR3 sequence: CASRSPTDSGNTIYF. The CDR3 region has the DNA TGTGCCAGCAGAAGCCCGACAGACTCTGGAAACACCATATATTTT.

This clonotype was seen many times. The chain combines TRBV5-1 with TRBJ2-1; TRBD2 matches 12 bases. The length of the CDR3 is 18 residues. Looked up from germline, CDR1 is SGHRS and CDR2 is YFSETQ. V gave up 4 bases and J gave up 8 bases; unmatched junction bases: 16. CDR3 residues: CASSQNLAGGVLTYEQFF. The DNA of the CDR3 is TGCGCCAGCAGCCAGAACCTAGCGGGGGGGGTACTTACCTATGAGCAGTTCTTC.

The table lists this clonotype with many counts. This sequence joins TRBV7-9 and TRBJ1-3; TRBD1 is a possible D gene (5 bases). This CDR3 spans 14 amino acids. CDR1 and CDR2 from the germline V gene are SEHNR and FQNEAQ (reference sequence). V was shortened by 3 bases and J by 3 bases, with 9 bases between the two germline ends. The DNA of the CDR3 is TGTGCCAGCAGCTTGGGGCAGGATGGAAACACCATATATTTT. Translating it yields CASSLGQDGNTIYF.

This clonotype was detected many times. V gene TRBV2 combines with J gene TRBJ1-6; maybe TRBD1 (6 bases). The CDR3 runs 15 residues. V was pared by 2 bases and J by 3 bases, with 8 bases between. From germline, CDR1 is SNHLY and CDR2 FYNNEI. The CDR3: CASSEQQGYNSPLHF. DNA for the CDR3: TGTGCCAGCAGTGAACAACAGGGCTATAATTCACCCCTCCACTTT.

The chain employs TRBV5-1 and TRBJ2-2; D is ambiguous. Trimming removed 1 base from V and 6 bases from J, with 4 bases in between. The length of the CDR3 is 12 residues. Germline V gene lookup returns CDR1 SGHRS and CDR2 YFSETQ. In DNA form, the CDR3 reads TGCGCCAGCAGCTTGATCGCCGGGGAGCTGTTTTTT. Its protein is CASSLIAGELFF. Supplemented by reference TRBV5-1 and TRBJ2-2, the full variable domain reads KAGVTQTPRYLIKTRGQQVTLSCSPISGHRSVSWYQQTPGQGLQFLFEYFSETQRNKGNFPGRFSGRQFSNSRSEMNVSTLELGDSALYLCASSLIAGELFFGEGSRLTVL.

Ten or more counts support this clonotype. The chain carries TRBV28 and TRBJ1-1, with TRBD1 matching 8 bases. The CDR3 totals 15 residues. The V gene end was trimmed by 5 bases and the J gene end by 3 bases; junction bases not matched to a gene: 8. Germline loops: CDR1 MDHEN, CDR2 SYDVKM. CDR3 DNA: TGTGCCAGCAGTCTTCCAGGGGGCGCGTACACTGAAGCTTTCTTT. It codes for CASSLPGGAYTEAFF.

This clonotype was recorded many times. This chain links TRBV20-1 with TRBJ2-5; D remains ambiguous. Germline V gene data show CDR1 as DFQATT and CDR2 as SNEGSKA (reference sequence). V was shortened by 5 bases and J by 5 bases, with 15 bases between the two germline ends. CDR3 length equals 13 residues. In nucleotides, the CDR3 is TGCAGTGCTGACCCCATGGGTGGCGAGACCCAGTACTTC. Its protein product is CSADPMGGETQYF.

This clonotype was seen repeatedly, ten times or more. The chain joins TRBV5-1 to TRBJ2-1; TRBD2 might be the D (6 bases). Germline CDR1 reads SGHRS; CDR2 reads YFSETQ. The CDR3 is 13 residues long. Trimming took off 3 bases at V and 4 bases at J, with 8 bases between the two ends. The CDR3 DNA reads as TGCGCCAGCAGCTATAGCGGATACAATGAGCAGTTCTTC. It yields the protein CASSYSGYNEQFF.